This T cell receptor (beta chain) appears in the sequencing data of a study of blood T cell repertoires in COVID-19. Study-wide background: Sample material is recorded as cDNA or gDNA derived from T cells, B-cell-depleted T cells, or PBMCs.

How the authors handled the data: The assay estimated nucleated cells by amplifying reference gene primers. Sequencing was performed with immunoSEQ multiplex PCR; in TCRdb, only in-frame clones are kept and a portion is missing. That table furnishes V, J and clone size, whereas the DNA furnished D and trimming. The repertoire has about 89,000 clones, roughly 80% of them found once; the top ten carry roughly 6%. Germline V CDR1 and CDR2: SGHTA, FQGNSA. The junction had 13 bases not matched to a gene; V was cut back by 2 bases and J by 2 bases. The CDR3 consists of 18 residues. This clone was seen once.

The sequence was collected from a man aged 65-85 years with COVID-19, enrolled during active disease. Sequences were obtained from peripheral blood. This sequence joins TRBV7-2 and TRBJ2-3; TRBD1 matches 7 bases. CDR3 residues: CASSLRGGTERFTDTQYF. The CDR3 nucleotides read TGTGCCAGCAGCTTACGAGGTGGGACAGAACGATTCACAGATACGCAGTATTTT.